Reported below is one T cell receptor (beta chain). Each CDR3 protein is one row after TCRdb ran MiXCR on the RT-PCR reads. The sample lists about a million distinct CDR3 sequences, about a sixth occurring once. This entry belongs to a study of patients and donors after allogeneic stem cell transplantation. With 5 bases clipped from V and 0 bases from J, the junction kept 4 bases outside the gene matches. The CDR3 runs 15 residues. Germline V gene data show CDR1 as SQVTM and CDR2 as ANQGSEA. The sequenced sample consisted of blood, either unsorted or a sorted T cell fraction (not recorded which). The rearrangement links TRBV29-1 to TRBJ1-6; 7 bases match TRBD1. This TCR was recovered from a human donor who was either an allogeneic HSCT recipient or a stem cell or donor lymphocyte infusion donor (not recorded which). It is not recorded whose cells these are; they may come from a transplant donor. The CDR3 spells CSVIQGNSYNSPLHF. CDR3 bases: TGCAGCGTTATACAGGGGAACTCCTATAATTCACCCCTCCACTTT.